This TCR beta chain was profiled in a study of regulatory T cells in long-lasting Graves disease. The CDR3 spans 15 residues. The V gene's germline CDR1 is MNHEY and CDR2 SVGEGT. V was trimmed by 5 bases and J by 1 base, leaving 11 bases between them. The sample's time point: persistent/refractory GD, antithyroid drugs over 5 years with positive TRAb. Extracted RNA from PBMCs served as the source of the TCR library. Construction of TCR beta libraries relied on iRepertoire HTBI primers and on Arm-PCR targeting CDR3 regions. Via MiXCR, TCRdb re-called the multiplex PCR reads, giving one row per CDR3 protein. The table shows 400,000 to 450,000 distinct CDR3 sequences, with roughly a quarter occurring only once.

This sequence joins TRBV6-2 or TRBV6-3 and TRBJ2-2; TRBD1 or TRBD2 may be the D gene (5 bases each). Specimen: peripheral blood mononuclear cells (PBMCs), collected when the disease was refractory, from a patient treated with antithyroid drugs. The clonotype was recovered from a female donor with Graves disease. The CDR3 loop is CASSNRDVNTGELFF. The CDR3 DNA reads as TGTGCCAGCAGTAACCGGGACGTGAACACCGGGGAGCTGTTTTTT.